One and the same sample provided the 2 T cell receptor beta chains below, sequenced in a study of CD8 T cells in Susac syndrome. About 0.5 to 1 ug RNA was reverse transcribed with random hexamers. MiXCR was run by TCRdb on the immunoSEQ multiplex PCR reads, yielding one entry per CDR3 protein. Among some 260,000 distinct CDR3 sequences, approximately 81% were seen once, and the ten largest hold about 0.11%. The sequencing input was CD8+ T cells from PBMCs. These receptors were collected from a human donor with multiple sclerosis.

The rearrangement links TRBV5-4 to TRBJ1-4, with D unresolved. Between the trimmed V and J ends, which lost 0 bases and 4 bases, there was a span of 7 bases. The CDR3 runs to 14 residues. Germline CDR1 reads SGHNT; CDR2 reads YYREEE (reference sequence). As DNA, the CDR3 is TGTGCCAGCAGCTTGGCACAGATTAATGAAAAACTGTTTTTT. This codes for CASSLAQINEKLFF.

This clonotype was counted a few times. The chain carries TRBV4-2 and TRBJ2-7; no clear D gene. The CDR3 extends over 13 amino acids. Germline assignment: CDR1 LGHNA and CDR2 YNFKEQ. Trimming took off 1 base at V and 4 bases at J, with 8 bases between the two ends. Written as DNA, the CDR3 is TGTGCCAGCAGCCAAGGAGGAGTTTACGAGCAGTACTTC. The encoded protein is CASSQGGVYEQYF.